The rows below give T cell receptor beta chains drawn from one sample of a study of monozygotic twins with inflammatory bowel disease. From its re-call of the 5' RACE reads, TCRdb lists each CDR3 protein once, without DNA. The table lists 200,000 to 250,000 distinct CDR3 sequences. Source material: blood. These TCRs come from a human donor with ulcerative colitis or Crohn's disease, or a healthy co-twin of an affected twin (not recorded which). CDR3s include the opening cysteine and the closing phenylalanine or tryptophan. The order of the fields is V gene, J gene, CDR3 protein.

v_call: TRBV5-4
j_call: TRBJ2-3
cdr3_aa: CASSVGTGGDTQYF

v_call: TRBV10-3
j_call: TRBJ2-2
cdr3_aa: CAFSLASGGALELFF

v_call: TRBV29-1
j_call: TRBJ1-4
cdr3_aa: CSVELQVPGKLFF

v_call: TRBV6-1
j_call: TRBJ2-3
cdr3_aa: CASSAGLAGGRDTQYF

v_call: TRBV12-3/TRBV12-4
j_call: TRBJ2-2
cdr3_aa: CASSHRGPSNTGELFF

v_call: TRBV7-2
j_call: TRBJ1-1
cdr3_aa: CASSRNANTEAFF

v_call: TRBV9
j_call: TRBJ1-4
cdr3_aa: CASSVAPTGRVEKLFF

v_call: TRBV4-1
j_call: TRBJ2-1
cdr3_aa: CASGLGSGGPTQRYNEQFF

v_call: TRBV10-2
j_call: TRBJ1-2
cdr3_aa: CASSEGTGGYTF

v_call: TRBV19
j_call: TRBJ1-3
cdr3_aa: CASKRTVSGNTIYF

v_call: TRBV5-1
j_call: TRBJ1-2
cdr3_aa: CASSLDDGRSGYTF

v_call: TRBV7-2
j_call: TRBJ2-1
cdr3_aa: CASSPDGAGGGKFF

v_call: TRBV12-3/TRBV12-4
j_call: TRBJ2-3
cdr3_aa: CASSLGGSSKATDTQYF

v_call: TRBV9
j_call: TRBJ1-2
cdr3_aa: CASSGRDGYTF

v_call: TRBV15
j_call: TRBJ2-5
cdr3_aa: CATSSGLDRETQYF